This TCR beta chain was recovered during a study of molecular identifiers for immune sequencing clone quantification (dated by TCRdb to about 2018). Study-wide context: In a replicate experiment, RNA from approximately 22,000 or 94,000 naive CD8 T cells was split into five aliquots, four of which were sequenced. CD8 T cells were used in a methods study to benchmark molecular-identifier clustering-based TCR repertoire sequencing (MIDCIRS) and TCR RNA copy counting.

V trim: 6 bases; J trim: 3 bases; unmatched bases: 11. 14 amino acids form the CDR3, both terminal residues included. Only the CDR3 DNA is retained, 42 bases long and in frame from the first base. Reading the germline V gene gives CDR1 SQVTM and CDR2 ANQGSEA. As regards this clonotype: Its antigen remains undetermined. A read error may be the cause here, since a much bigger clone is one base away. Lacking the conserved final phenylalanine or tryptophan, this CDR3 likely reflects a read error.

Libraries of naive CD8 T cells were built from about 19,000 to 1,100,000 sorted cells, with 10%, 30% or 50% of the purified RNA used. Naive CD8 T cells were FACS-sorted as CD8+CD4-CCR7+CD45RA+ on a BD FACSAria II into RLT Plus buffer. To test detection sensitivity, Jurkat RNA equal to ten TCR copies was added to samples of about 20,000-1,000,000 naive CD8 T cells. Enrichment of CD8 T cells was performed with RosetteSep CD8+ T Cell Enrichment Cocktail and Ficoll-Paque, after which ACK red cell lysis was carried out. Libraries were prepared through PCR. Sequencing was performed on a NextSeq 500. Preparation of bulk TCR libraries followed a previously described approach, with the TCR primers listed in Table S5. Purification of total RNA was performed with the Qiagen AllPrep DNA/RNA kit. Reads from multiple sequencing runs of the same library were pooled before analysis. The authors processed their data as follows. Only reads with exact TCR constant sequence were kept, trimmed to 150 nt, and grouped by their 12-nt molecular barcodes. Reads in each barcode group were sub-clustered using a 15% Levenshtein threshold, and a quality-weighted consensus sequence was built for each RNA molecule. Non-functional sequences were removed, as were lower-count sequences one edit away from another. On the basis of fitting two negative binomial distributions, barcode sub-clusters with fewer than 20% of the maximum read count were discarded. TCRdb reprocessed the public reads (quality trimming at Q25 with fastp, clone calling with MiXCR) and kept in-frame beta chains. Rows matching on CDR3 protein sequence are summarized as one entry with the most common DNA and genes. TCRdb, not the original authors, processed these V and J calls. The sample table contains 40,000 to 65,000 distinct CDR3 sequences; only one count was recorded for 36% of them. The ten largest account for 3.5% to 4% of the sample.

Findings and caveats that apply to the study as a whole: A single cell's worth of spiked-in Jurkat TCR RNA was reported detectable even among approximately 930,000 naive CD8 T cells. When barcode sub-clustering was not used, chimeric consensus sequences inflated TCR diversity, with chimeras reaching as high as 47%. Modeling gave about 3.2 recovered TCR RNA copies per cell versus about ten by digital PCR, implying about 30% capture efficiency. In CMV-specific effector cells, over 99% of molecules were held by clones above 20 RNA copies, whereas under 1% of molecules were held by such clones in naive cells. Highly expanded clone sizes could be underestimated if identical TCR molecules share a barcode. Spiked-in Jurkat TCR RNA (about ten copies' worth), which is not part of the donor repertoire, was contained in the naive libraries.

Sequencing input: naive CD8+ T cells from blood, with Jurkat cell RNA spiked in. Sample cell subset or site, as interpreted from the label and publication: FACS-sorted CD8+CD4-CCR7+CD45RA+ naive T cells. The TCR sequence derives from a human donor in good health. Some libraries in this study had Jurkat cell RNA spiked in. The rearrangement combines TRBV29-1 with TRBJ2-7, with 7 bases in between that match TRBD2. The DNA sequence is as follows: TGCAGCGTCCCCGGCGGGAGTTCGCTCTACGAGCAGTACTCC. Its protein reads: CSVPGGSSLYEQYS.